The 3 T cell receptor beta chains below all came from one sample that was sequenced in a study of blood T cell repertoires in COVID-19. TCRdb's table, derived via immunoSEQ multiplex PCR, lists solely in-frame clones and lacks some. The data show 150,000 to 200,000 clones, 80% seen once. Sequenced sample: PBMCs or T cells enriched from blood (not recorded which). The source of these receptors is a man aged 55 to 70 who had been exposed to COVID-19.

The J gene is TRBJ1-1, the V gene TRBV6-2 or TRBV6-3, with D unclear. V dropped 2 bases and J dropped 3 bases, with 4 bases sitting between them. CDR1 is MNHEY, CDR2 SVGEGT, per germline. There are 12 residues in the CDR3. The CDR3 is CASSYEDTEAFF. CDR3 nucleotides: TGTGCCAGCAGTTACGAGGACACTGAAGCTTTCTTT.

This chain uses TRBV4-1 with TRBJ1-1; 10 positions agree with TRBD1. The CDR3 has 17 amino acids. In germline, CDR1 is MGHRA, CDR2 YSYEKL. V shed 4 bases, J shed 3 bases, and the junction held 11 bases outside the gene matches. DNA of the CDR3: TGCGCCAGCAGCCCTCCAGGGACAGGGGCAGATTACACTGAAGCTTTCTTT. Translated, it gives CASSPPGTGADYTEAFF.

The chain employs TRBV10-3 and TRBJ2-7; TRBD2 matches 7 bases. The CDR3 length is 14 residues. V shed 2 bases, J shed 2 bases, and the junction held 3 bases outside the gene matches. CDR1 and CDR2 (germline): ENHRY, SYGVKD. CDR3 amino acids: CAISEPGLPYEQYF. In DNA form, the CDR3 reads TGTGCCATCAGTGAGCCGGGACTACCCTACGAGCAGTACTTC.